The clone carrying this T cell receptor (beta chain) was counted only a few times. Its antigen is unidentified. The germline V gene has CDR1 SGHKS and CDR2 YYEKEE (reference sequence). V dropped 0 bases and J dropped 2 bases, with 17 bases sitting between them. The CDR3 loop spans 17 amino acids. This entry comes from a study of post-analysis software for immune sequencing data. Overall study findings and caveats: Compared against controls, patients with multiple sclerosis displayed significantly lower normalized Chao1 diversity. Among a handful of TRBV segments more frequent in patients than controls were TRBV5-6, TRBV5-1 and TRBV20-1.

Unique molecular identifiers tagged the TCR beta cDNA libraries. Roughly 0.5 million cDNA molecules were obtained from roughly 0.93 to 9.6 million T cells. MiXCR was run by TCRdb on the PCR reads, yielding one entry per CDR3 protein. This table has 350,000 to 450,000 distinct CDR3 sequences, 30% to 45% appearing once. The chain couples TRBV5-5 to TRBJ2-5; tentative D call: TRBD2 (6 bases). What was sequenced was blood. The clonotype originates from a girl aged 2-9 years with multiple sclerosis. CDR3 sequence (DNA): TGTGCCAGCAGCTTGGGGGGTGTCGGGGGACCTCAAGAGACCCAGTACTTC. Its protein is CASSLGGVGGPQETQYF. The variable domain in full, completed from reference TRBV5-5 and TRBJ2-5, reads DAGVTQSPTHLIKTRGQQVTLRCSPISGHKSVSWYQQVLGQGPQFIFQYYEKEERGRGNFPDRFSARQFPNYSSELNVNALLLGDSALYLCASSLGGVGGPQETQYFGPGTRLLVL.